Listed below are T cell receptor beta chains from one sample, sequenced in a study of memory CD8 T cells in hepatitis C reinfection. Clones were sequenced by immunoSEQ multiplex PCR, and TCRdb holds only the in-frame ones, with some missing. The data contain tens of thousands of clones, about 90% of them singletons. The sequenced sample consisted of naive CD8+ T cells sorted from blood. These receptors were collected from a man between 18 and 29 years old with hepatitis C virus infection. The CDR3 runs from the conserved cysteine through the conserved F or W. Fields, in order: clone size, V gene, J gene, D gene, CDR3 protein, CDR3 DNA. The D gene is left open where the match is weak. Rows give clone size only sometimes, using once, few, many, or a class for an expanded clone.

abundance: once
v_gene: TRBV19
j_gene: TRBJ1-5
d_gene: .
CDR3aa: CASSIGVQDQPQHF
CDR3nt: TGTGCCAGTAGTATTGGGGTACAGGATCAGCCCCAGCATTTT

abundance: .
v_gene: TRBV6-7
j_gene: TRBJ1-4
d_gene: .
CDR3aa: CASSPRGEKLFF
CDR3nt: TGTGCCAGCAGCCCCCGGGGTGAAAAACTGTTTTTT

abundance: once
v_gene: TRBV29-1
j_gene: TRBJ1-1
d_gene: TRBD1
CDR3aa: CSVPGQGMVNTEAFF
CDR3nt: TGCAGCGTTCCGGGACAGGGGATGGTGAACACTGAAGCTTTCTTT

abundance: .
v_gene: TRBV7-2
j_gene: TRBJ2-5
d_gene: TRBD1
CDR3aa: CASSPGQGVGTQYF
CDR3nt: TGTGCCAGCAGCCCCGGACAGGGCGTGGGGACCCAGTACTTC

abundance: .
v_gene: TRBV19
j_gene: TRBJ2-4
d_gene: TRBD1
CDR3aa: CASSIANRGQNIQYF
CDR3nt: TGTGCCAGTAGTATAGCGAACAGGGGGCAAAACATTCAGTACTTC

abundance: .
v_gene: TRBV5-6
j_gene: TRBJ1-1
d_gene: TRBD1
CDR3aa: CASSSDPTGTGGTEAFF
CDR3nt: TGTGCCAGCAGCTCTGATCCAACGGGGACAGGGGGCACTGAAGCTTTCTTT

abundance: .
v_gene: TRBV2
j_gene: TRBJ1-6
d_gene: TRBD1
CDR3aa: CASRDRGLSPLHF
CDR3nt: TGTGCCAGCAGAGACAGGGGGCTCTCACCCCTCCACTTT

abundance: .
v_gene: TRBV30
j_gene: TRBJ1-6
d_gene: TRBD1
CDR3aa: CAWSVATGGWSPLHF
CDR3nt: TGTGCCTGGAGTGTGGCGACAGGGGGATGGTCACCCCTCCACTTT

abundance: few
v_gene: TRBV27
j_gene: TRBJ2-1
d_gene: .
CDR3aa: CASSFLEGSYNEQFF
CDR3nt: TGTGCCAGCAGTTTTCTCGAGGGCTCCTACAATGAGCAGTTCTTC

abundance: .
v_gene: TRBV9
j_gene: TRBJ2-2
d_gene: .
CDR3aa: CASSVTGLGGELFF
CDR3nt: TGTGCCAGCAGCGTAACAGGGCTCGGCGGGGAGCTGTTTTTT